This T cell receptor (beta chain) was retrieved from a study of control samples from healthy donors and cancer patients. Using immunoSEQ multiplex PCR, the repertoire was profiled, and TCRdb retains in-frame clones only, with some absent. Of about 120,000 clones detected, more than 75% appear once; the ten largest clones hold 2.9%. This clonotype was sampled from a man in his sixties in good health. Sequenced input: blood.

DNA of the CDR3: TGTGCCAGCGGGCTTCGGGACTCCGGTCCGTACGAGCAGTACTTC. It yields the protein CASGLRDSGPYEQYF. The chain carries TRBV5-5 and TRBJ2-7; perhaps TRBD2 as D (6 bases). V was cut by 7 bases and J by 4 bases, with 21 bases left in between. The CDR3 is 15 amino acids. Germline V lookup: CDR1 SGHKS, CDR2 YYEKEE (reference sequence). Supplemented by reference TRBV5-5 and TRBJ2-7, the full variable domain reads DAGVTQSPTHLIKTRGQQVTLRCSPISGHKSVSWYQQVLGQGPQFIFQYYEKEERGRGNFPDRFSARQFPNYSSELNVNALLLGDSALYLCASGLRDSGPYEQYFGPGTRLTVT.